Given below is one TCR beta chain in context. Its antigen is undetermined. This entry belongs to a study of Graves' ophthalmopathy and Graves' hyperthyroidism. Whole-study findings and limits: With around 69% sensitivity and around 79% specificity, the model predicted ophthalmopathy progression. Appearing in blood as well were most expanded thyroid clonotypes above 0.001 frequency.

Beta-chain TCR CDR3 regions were amplified from RNA transcripts. RT-PCR was first run with HTBI primers, then multiplex PCR in a second round. Using its own MiXCR run on the multiplex PCR reads, TCRdb lists one record per CDR3 protein. The sample has 740,000 or so distinct CDR3 sequences; 35% to 50% are singletons. Trimming at V came to 0 bases and at J to 5 bases, leaving 6 bases not matched to a gene. CDR1 and CDR2 (germline): LNHNV, YYDKDF (reference sequence). The CDR3 is 16 residues long. This clonotype was sampled from an adult man with Graves' ophthalmopathy. V is TRBV15 and J is TRBJ1-5; 8 positions match TRBD1. The sequenced sample consisted of peripheral blood. The DNA for the CDR3 is TGTGCCACCAGCAGAGATGCGACAGGGGTGGATCAGCCCCAGCATTTT. It encodes CATSRDATGVDQPQHF. Full variable domain (outside the CDR3, taken from reference TRBV15 and TRBJ1-5): DAMVIQNPRYQVTQFGKPVTLSCSQTLNHNVMYWYQQKSSQAPKLLFHYYDKDFNNEADTPDNFQSRRPNTSFCFLDIRSPGLGDTAMYLCATSRDATGVDQPQHFGDGTRLSIL.